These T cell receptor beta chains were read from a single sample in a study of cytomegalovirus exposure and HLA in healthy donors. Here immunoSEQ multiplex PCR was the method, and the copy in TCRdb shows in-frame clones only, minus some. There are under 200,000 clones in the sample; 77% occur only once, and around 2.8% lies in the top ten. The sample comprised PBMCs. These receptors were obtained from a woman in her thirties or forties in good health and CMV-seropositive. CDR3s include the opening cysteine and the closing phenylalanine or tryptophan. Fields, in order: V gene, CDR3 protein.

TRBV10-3 CAISEQRETQYF
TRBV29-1 CSVEETGNYGYTF
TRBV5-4 CASSLAGTIYGYTF
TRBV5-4 CASSLTGVNYGYTF
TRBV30 CAWSVNGAADTQYF
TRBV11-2 CASTRDGYEQYF
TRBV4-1 CASSQVSGTGPGAGNTIYF
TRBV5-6 CASSRYQGSEQYF
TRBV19 CASRSLEGAVSGANVLTF
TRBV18 CASSPTGANTGELFF
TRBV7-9 CSSSWTRNEQFF
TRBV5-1 CASSLGGSQPQHF
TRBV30 CAWRRGTNYEQYF
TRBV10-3 CAISETSGYEQYF
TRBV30 CAWSDPGQPLEAFF
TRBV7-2 CASSSDGGEQYF
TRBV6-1 CASSEEWQLNQPQHF